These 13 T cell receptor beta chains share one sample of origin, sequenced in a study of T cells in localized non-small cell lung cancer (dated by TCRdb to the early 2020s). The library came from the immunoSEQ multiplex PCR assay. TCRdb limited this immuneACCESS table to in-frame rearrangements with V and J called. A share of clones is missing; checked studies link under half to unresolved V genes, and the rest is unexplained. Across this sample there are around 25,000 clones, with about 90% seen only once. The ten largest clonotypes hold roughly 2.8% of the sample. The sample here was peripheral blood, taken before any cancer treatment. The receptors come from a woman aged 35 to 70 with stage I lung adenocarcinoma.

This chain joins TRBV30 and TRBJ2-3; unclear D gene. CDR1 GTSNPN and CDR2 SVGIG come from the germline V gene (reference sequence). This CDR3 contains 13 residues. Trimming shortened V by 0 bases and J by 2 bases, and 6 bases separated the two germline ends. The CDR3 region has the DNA TGTGCCTGGAGTGTATTGGACACAGATACGCAGTATTTT. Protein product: CAWSVLDTDTQYF.

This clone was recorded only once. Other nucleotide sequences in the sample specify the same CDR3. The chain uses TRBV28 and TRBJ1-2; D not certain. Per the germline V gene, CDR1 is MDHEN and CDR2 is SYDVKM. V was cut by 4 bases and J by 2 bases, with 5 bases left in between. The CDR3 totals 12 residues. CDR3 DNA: TGTGCCAGCAGTTCCGGAAACTATGGCTACACCTTC. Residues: CASSSGNYGYTF.

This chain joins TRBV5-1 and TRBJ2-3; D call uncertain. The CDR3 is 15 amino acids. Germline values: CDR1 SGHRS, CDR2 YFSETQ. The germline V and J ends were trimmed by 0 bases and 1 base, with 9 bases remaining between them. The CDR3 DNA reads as TGCGCCAGCAGCTTGGGGTGGGTCGGCACAGATACGCAGTATTTT. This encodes CASSLGWVGTDTQYF.

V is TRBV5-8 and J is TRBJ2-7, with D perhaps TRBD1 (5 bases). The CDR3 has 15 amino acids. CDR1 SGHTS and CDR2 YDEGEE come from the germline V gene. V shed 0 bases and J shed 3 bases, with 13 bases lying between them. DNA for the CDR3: TGTGCCAGCAGCTTGGGTCAGGGATTTAACTACGAGCAGTACTTC. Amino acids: CASSLGQGFNYEQYF.

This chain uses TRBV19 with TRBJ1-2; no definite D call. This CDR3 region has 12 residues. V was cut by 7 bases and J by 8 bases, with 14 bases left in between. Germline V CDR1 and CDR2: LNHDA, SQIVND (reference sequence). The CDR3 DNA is TGTGCCAGTAACGAAGGGCAGAGGGGCTACACCTTC. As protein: CASNEGQRGYTF.

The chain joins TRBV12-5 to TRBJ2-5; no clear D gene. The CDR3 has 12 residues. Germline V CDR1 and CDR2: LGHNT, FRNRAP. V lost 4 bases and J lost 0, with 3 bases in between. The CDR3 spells CASGWDQETQYF. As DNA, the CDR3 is TGTGCTAGTGGTTGGGACCAAGAGACCCAGTACTTC.

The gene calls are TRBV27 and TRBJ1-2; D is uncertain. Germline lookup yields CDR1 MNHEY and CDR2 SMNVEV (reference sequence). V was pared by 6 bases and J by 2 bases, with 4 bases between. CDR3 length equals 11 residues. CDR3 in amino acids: CASRSNYGYTF. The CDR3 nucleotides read TGTGCCAGCAGGTCCAACTATGGCTACACCTTC.

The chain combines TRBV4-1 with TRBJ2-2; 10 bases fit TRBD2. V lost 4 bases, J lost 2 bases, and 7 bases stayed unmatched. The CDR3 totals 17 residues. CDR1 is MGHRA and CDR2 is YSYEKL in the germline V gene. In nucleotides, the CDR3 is TGCGCCAGCAGCCTGCGTCAACTAGCGGGAAACACCGGGGAGCTGTTTTTT. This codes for CASSLRQLAGNTGELFF.

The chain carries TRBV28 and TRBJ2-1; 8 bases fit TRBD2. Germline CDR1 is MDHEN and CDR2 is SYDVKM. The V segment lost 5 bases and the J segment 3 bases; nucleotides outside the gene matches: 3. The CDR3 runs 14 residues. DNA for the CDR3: TGTGCCAGCAGTAGCGGGAGCTACTACAATGAGCAGTTCTTC. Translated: CASSSGSYYNEQFF.

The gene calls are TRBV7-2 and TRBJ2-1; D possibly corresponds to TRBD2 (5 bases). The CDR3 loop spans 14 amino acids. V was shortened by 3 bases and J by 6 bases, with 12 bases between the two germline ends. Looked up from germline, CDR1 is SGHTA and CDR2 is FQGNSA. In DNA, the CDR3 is TGTGCCAGCAGCTTGTACGCCGGGGTCAATGAGCAGTTCTTC. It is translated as CASSLYAGVNEQFF. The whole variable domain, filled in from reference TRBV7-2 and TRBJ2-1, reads GAGVSQSPSNKVTEKGKDVELRCDPISGHTALYWYRQSLGQGLEFLIYFQGNSAPDKSGLPSDRFSAERTGGSVSTLTIQRTQQEDSAVYLCASSLYAGVNEQFFGPGTRLTVL.

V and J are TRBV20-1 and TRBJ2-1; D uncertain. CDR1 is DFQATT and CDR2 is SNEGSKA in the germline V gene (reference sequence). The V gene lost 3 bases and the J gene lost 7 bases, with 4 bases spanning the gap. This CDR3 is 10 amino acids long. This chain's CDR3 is CSARRNEQFF. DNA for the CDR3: TGCAGTGCTAGGAGAAATGAGCAGTTCTTC.

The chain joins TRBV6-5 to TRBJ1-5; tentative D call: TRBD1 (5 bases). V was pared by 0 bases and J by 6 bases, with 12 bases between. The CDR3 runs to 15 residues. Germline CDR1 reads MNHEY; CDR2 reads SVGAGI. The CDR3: CASSYSGQGGQPQHF. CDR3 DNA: TGTGCCAGCAGTTACTCCGGGCAGGGCGGTCAGCCCCAGCATTTT.

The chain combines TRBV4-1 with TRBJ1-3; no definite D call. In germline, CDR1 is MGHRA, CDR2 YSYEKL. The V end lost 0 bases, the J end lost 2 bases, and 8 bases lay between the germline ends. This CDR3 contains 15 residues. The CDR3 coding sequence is TGCGCCAGCAGCCAAGATGAAGGGACTGGAAACACCATATATTTT. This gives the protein CASSQDEGTGNTIYF.